This T cell receptor beta chain was documented in a study of blood T cells in healthy people across ages. Findings and limits, study-wide: Estimates of diversity drawn from one million T cells were considered underestimates.

The germline V and J ends were trimmed by 3 bases and 8 bases, with 16 bases remaining between them. Germline V gives CDR1 SGHDN, CDR2 FVKESK. CDR3 size: 15 residues. In the case of this clonotype: Its antigen is currently unknown.

With a J-beta primer mix and a sample-barcoded 5' primer, a second PCR ran roughly 7 to 11 cycles. MiXCR, run by TCRdb on the 5' RACE reads, gives a single entry per CDR3 protein. The sample has 600,000 or so distinct CDR3 sequences, approximately 30% seen once. This clonotype originated in an elderly woman in good health. The sequencing input was blood. The rearrangement joins TRBV14 to TRBJ1-4; D ambiguous. CDR3 bases: TGTGCCAGCAGCCATGCCACTGCTCTTAAGGAAAAACTGTTTTTT. Translating it yields CASSHATALKEKLFF.